A single sample gave rise to the 7 T cell receptor beta chains below, sequenced in a study of T cell repertoires in cytomegalovirus infection. From the reads, TCRdb called clonotypes with MiXCR, one entry per CDR3 protein. This table holds fewer than 85,000 distinct CDR3 sequences, over 3.5% found once. Specimen: PBMCs. The receptor source for this set is a human donor in good health (CMV status not recorded). Some clones in this sample may be carry-over from other donors' samples.

This clonotype occurred many times. The CDR3 spells CATSHPHRKGYNEQFF. The DNA for the CDR3 is TGTGCCACCTCACATCCCCACAGGAAAGGATACAATGAGCAGTTCTTC. The chain uses TRBV19 and TRBJ2-1; D is perhaps TRBD1 (5 bases). The CDR3 runs 16 residues. The germline gives CDR1 LNHDA, CDR2 SQIVND (reference sequence). Between the trimmed V and J ends, which lost 10 bases and 4 bases, there was a span of 23 bases.

The table lists this clonotype with many counts. Here the CDR3 DNA reads TGTGCCAGCAGCTTAGCACTAGCGGGAGGGCAGAATGAGCAGTTCTTC. Its translation: CASSLALAGGQNEQFF. The rearrangement joins TRBV7-8 to TRBJ2-1, with TRBD2 matching 13 bases. Looked up from germline, CDR1 is SGHVS and CDR2 is FQNEAQ. J was trimmed by 7 bases and V by 0 bases; bases with no gene match: 3. There are 16 residues in the CDR3.

This clonotype was counted many times. The chain joins TRBV7-2 to TRBJ1-6; no clear D gene. CDR1 SGHTA and CDR2 FQGNSA come from the germline V gene. The CDR3 is 16 residues long. V shed 4 bases and J shed 8 bases, with 18 bases lying between them. In DNA form, the CDR3 reads TGTGCCAGCAGCTCCCCGTCTTGGGCAGAAGATTCACCCCTCCACTTT. It translates to CASSSPSWAEDSPLHF.

This clonotype was counted many times. This chain connects TRBV7-6 to TRBJ2-7, with D perhaps matching TRBD2 (6 bases). Trimming removed 1 base at V and 2 bases at J, with 12 bases between. Germline CDR1 reads SGHVS; CDR2 reads FNYEAQ. There are 15 residues in the CDR3. CDR3 coding DNA: TGTGCCAGCAGCTTAGGTTCCGGAGGGGCCTACGAGCAGTACTTC. This codes for CASSLGSGGAYEQYF.

This clonotype was recorded many times. The V and J genes are TRBV7-8 and TRBJ1-4; D is unclear. The CDR3 loop spans 15 amino acids. Germline CDR1 and CDR2: SGHVS and FQNEAQ. V was clipped by 4 bases and J by 4 bases, with 13 bases between them. In DNA form, the CDR3 reads TGTGCCAGCAGCTCAGAATCCGGGCATAATGAAAAACTGTTTTTT. It is translated as CASSSESGHNEKLFF.

This clonotype was observed many times. V gene TRBV7-9 combines with J gene TRBJ1-1, with 8 bases aligning to TRBD1. Germline CDR1 is SEHNR and CDR2 is FQNEAQ (reference sequence). The CDR3 consists of 13 residues. V dropped 3 bases and J dropped 8; count of bases not matched to a gene: 5. The CDR3 DNA is TGTGCCAGCAGCTTCCGGACAGGGTTGGAAGCTTTCTTT. This sequence encodes CASSFRTGLEAFF. Looking up the rest from reference TRBV7-9 and TRBJ1-1 gives the full variable domain: DTGVSQNPRHKITKRGQNVTFRCDPISEHNRLYWYRQTLGQGPEFLTYFQNEAQLEKSRLLSDRFSAERPKGSFSTLEIQRTEQGDSAMYLCASSFRTGLEAFFGQGTRLTVV.

This clonotype was recorded at least ten times. V is TRBV7-2 and J is TRBJ2-1; D is undetermined. The CDR3 runs 12 residues. Trimming took off 2 bases at V and 9 bases at J, with 8 bases between the two ends. The germline V gene has CDR1 SGHTA and CDR2 FQGNSA. The CDR3 reads CASSLSSPEQFF. The CDR3 nucleotides read TGTGCCAGCAGCTTAAGCAGTCCTGAGCAGTTCTTC. Looking up the rest from reference TRBV7-2 and TRBJ2-1 gives the full variable domain: GAGVSQSPSNKVTEKGKDVELRCDPISGHTALYWYRQSLGQGLEFLIYFQGNSAPDKSGLPSDRFSAERTGGSVSTLTIQRTQQEDSAVYLCASSLSSPEQFFGPGTRLTVL.